The 32 T cell receptor beta chains in this list originate from one sample, sequenced in a study of immune heterogeneity within non-small cell lung tumors (dated by TCRdb to the late 2010s). TCRdb shows the sequencer as HiSeq X Ten. The TCR beta CDR3 region was amplified with a multiplex PCR system whose first round of roughly 11 cycles used 32 V-gene forward primers and 13 J-gene reverse primers. TCRdb passed the public sequencing reads through fastp at Q25 and MiXCR, retaining productive beta sequences. Identical CDR3 protein sequences are pooled into one entry, listed with their most common genes and DNA. The sample yields 8,500 to 10,000 distinct CDR3 sequences; roughly a third were counted once. The top ten clones comprise approximately 10% of the sample. For the TCR template, genomic DNA was extracted from bulk tumor tissue, and 600 ng of gDNA was amplified for each sample. During surgery, several biopsies were collected from each primary tumor and placed as far from one another as possible within the tumor mass. The study cohort was described as untreated, and the patients were newly diagnosed NSCLC cases having curative surgery.

Sequencing input: lung tumor tissue. These receptors were taken from a man aged 55 to 70 with non-small cell lung cancer.

This clonotype appeared many times. DNA of the CDR3: TGTGCCAGCAGGGCGGGAGGAGGGACCCAGTACTTC. Protein sequence: CASRAGGGTQYF. The chain is built from TRBV6-1 and TRBJ2-5, with 8 bases that match TRBD2. The CDR3 is 12 residues long. CDR1 and CDR2 from the germline V gene are MNHNS and SASEGT. The J segment lost 7 bases and the V segment lost 6 bases, leaving 4 bases of the junction unmatched.

This clonotype was picked up many times. The chain employs TRBV6-1 and TRBJ2-1; 12 bases fit TRBD2. The J segment lost 9 bases and the V segment lost 8 bases, leaving 5 bases of the junction unmatched. CDR3 length: 13 residues. In germline, CDR1 is MNHNS, CDR2 SASEGT. CDR3: CASSSGRATEQFF. CDR3 sequence (DNA): TGTGCCAGCTCTAGCGGGAGGGCCACTGAGCAGTTCTTC.

V gene TRBV27 combines with J gene TRBJ1-2, with D maybe TRBD1 (6 bases). Looked up from germline, CDR1 is MNHEY and CDR2 is SMNVEV (reference sequence). CDR3 length: 15 residues. The V gene lost 3 bases and the J gene lost 2 bases, with 13 bases spanning the gap. The CDR3 nucleotides read TGTGCCAGCAGTTTCTTCGGGACACCGAACTATGGCTACACCTTC. It yields the protein CASSFFGTPNYGYTF.

The rearrangement joins TRBV20-1 to TRBJ2-5; 7 nucleotides agree with TRBD1. This CDR3 has 16 amino acids. CDR1 and CDR2 (germline): DFQATT, SNEGSKA (reference sequence). The ends lost 0 bases at V and 5 bases at J; junction bases unmatched: 12. CDR3 loop: CSARDTQGSFSETQYF. CDR3 nucleotides: TGCAGTGCTAGAGATACACAGGGGAGTTTCTCTGAGACCCAGTACTTC.

V usage is TRBV2 and J usage is TRBJ1-1; maybe TRBD1 (5 bases). The CDR3 totals 14 residues. The V end lost 4 bases, the J end lost 1 base, and 10 bases lay between the germline ends. In germline, CDR1 is SNHLY, CDR2 FYNNEI. CDR3 bases: TGTGCCAGCAGTGGCGGGGGGGGGAACACTGAAGCTTTCTTT. It is translated as CASSGGGGNTEAFF.

Note on this clonotype: One end of the junction fails to match germline, which may point to a read error. This rearrangement joins TRBV11-2 to TRBJ1-1; D may be TRBD1 (6 bases). This CDR3 is 15 amino acids long. The germline CDR1 and CDR2 sequences are SGHAT and FQNNGV. This CDR3 is CASSFLGAGDTEVFF. CDR3 sequence (DNA): TGTGCCAGCAGTTTCTTAGGGGCTGGGGACACTGAAGTTTTCTTT.

V and J are TRBV12-3 or TRBV12-4 and TRBJ2-7, with 7 bases lining up with TRBD1. This CDR3 spans 15 amino acids. J lost 6 bases, V lost 5 bases, and 13 bases had no gene match. CDR3 region: CASSPLATGVSEQYF. In DNA, the CDR3 is TGTGCCAGCAGTCCCCTGGCCACAGGGGTGAGCGAGCAGTACTTC.

This clonotype rates as medium-sized. This chain links TRBV27 with TRBJ2-6; TRBD2 agrees at 9 bases. J gave up 3 bases and V 0 bases, and 15 bases lay outside the gene matches. CDR1 and CDR2 (germline): MNHEY, SMNVEV (reference sequence). The CDR3 sequence is 21 residues long. The CDR3 sequence is CASSLSSGLANPLGGANVLTF. The CDR3 DNA reads TGTGCCAGCAGTTTATCGTCAGGACTAGCGAACCCCCTGGGTGGGGCCAACGTCCTGACTTTC. Full variable domain (outside the CDR3, taken from reference TRBV27 and TRBJ2-6): EAQVTQNPRYLITVTGKKLTVTCSQNMNHEYMSWYRQDPGLGLRQIYYSMNVEVTDKGDVPEGYKVSRKEKRNFPLILESPSPNQTSLYFCASSLSSGLANPLGGANVLTFGAGSRLTVL.

This clonotype has at least ten counts. The chain joins TRBV20-1 to TRBJ2-1, with TRBD2 identical over 7 bases. The V gene's germline CDR1 is DFQATT and CDR2 SNEGSKA (reference sequence). After removal of 3 bases from V and 0 bases from J, the junction contained 2 bases not matched to a gene. CDR3 length: 14 amino acids. The CDR3 region has the DNA TGCAGTGCTAGTACTAGCGTCTCCTACAATGAGCAGTTCTTC. Translation gives CSASTSVSYNEQFF.

This clonotype was recorded at least ten times. CDR3 loop: CATSDSRTGLPGGELFF. The CDR3, as DNA: TGTGCCACCAGTGACTCACGGACAGGGCTCCCCGGCGGGGAGCTGTTTTTT. The chain couples TRBV24-1 to TRBJ2-2; TRBD1 matches at 8 bases. The V gene's germline CDR1 is KGHDR and CDR2 SFDVKD. CDR3 size: 17 residues. Unmatched junction bases numbered 13, after V lost 4 bases and J lost 7 bases.

The table lists this clonotype with many counts. This chain uses TRBV7-6 with TRBJ1-4; no definite D call. Between the trimmed V and J ends, which lost 1 base and 0 bases, there was a span of 12 bases. Germline values: CDR1 SGHVS, CDR2 FNYEAQ. CDR3 size: 17 residues. DNA for the CDR3: TGTGCCAGCAGCTTAGGAGTAGGCCTTGCAACTAATGAAAAACTGTTTTTT. As protein: CASSLGVGLATNEKLFF.

This chain joins TRBV12-3 or TRBV12-4 and TRBJ2-7; 7 nucleotides line up with TRBD2. CDR3 size: 13 residues. V lost 3 bases, J lost 3 bases, and 2 bases stayed unmatched. As DNA, the CDR3 is TGTGCCAGCAGTTTCGCTAGCGGCTACGAGCAGTACTTC. Translating it yields CASSFASGYEQYF.

In this sample, this clonotype turned up many times. The gene calls are TRBV6-5 and TRBJ1-3; 9 bases match TRBD1. This CDR3 has 15 amino acids. CDR1 is MNHEY and CDR2 is SVGAGI in the germline V gene. V gave up 0 bases and J gave up 5 bases; unmatched junction bases: 2. The DNA of the CDR3 is TGTGCCAGCAGTTACTCCGGACAGGGGAGAAACACCATATATTTT. It encodes CASSYSGQGRNTIYF.

The table lists this clonotype with many counts. The gene calls are TRBV27 and TRBJ2-1, with 13 bases that match TRBD2. The CDR3 is 15 amino acids. V lost 3 bases, J lost 9 bases, and 5 bases stayed unmatched. Germline assignment: CDR1 MNHEY and CDR2 SMNVEV (reference sequence). The CDR3 spells CASSFGLAGATEQFF. The DNA of the CDR3 is TGTGCCAGCAGTTTCGGACTAGCGGGAGCCACTGAGCAGTTCTTC.

This rearrangement joins TRBV5-1 to TRBJ2-5, with a possible D match to TRBD2 (6 bases). The CDR3 is made up of 15 amino acids. V was shortened by 5 bases and J by 5 bases, with 19 bases between the two germline ends. From germline, CDR1 is SGHRS and CDR2 YFSETQ. CDR3 amino acids: CASSSAPGLFETQYF. DNA for the CDR3: TGCGCCAGCAGTTCAGCTCCGGGACTGTTTGAGACCCAGTACTTC.

This clonotype occurred many times. J is TRBJ2-1 and V is TRBV2, with 7 bases identical to TRBD2. This CDR3 has 14 amino acids. CDR1 is SNHLY and CDR2 is FYNNEI in the germline V gene. After removal of 5 bases from V and 9 bases from J, the junction contained 10 bases not matched to a gene. CDR3 loop: CASSQRWERGEQFF. The CDR3 nucleotides are TGTGCCAGCAGTCAGAGGTGGGAGCGGGGTGAGCAGTTCTTC.

A few counts support this clonotype. V and J are TRBV7-9 and TRBJ2-1; 8 nucleotides match TRBD1. The CDR3 contains 17 residues. In germline, CDR1 is SEHNR, CDR2 FQNEAQ (reference sequence). With V trimmed by 1 base and J by 4 bases, 9 bases remained unmatched. The chain's CDR3 is CASSLVRGQGNYNEQFF. CDR3 coding DNA: TGTGCCAGCAGCTTAGTAAGAGGACAGGGAAATTACAATGAGCAGTTCTTC.

The J gene is TRBJ1-1, the V gene TRBV30; D remains unclear. The germline gives CDR1 GTSNPN, CDR2 SVGIG (reference sequence). Deletions cut 3 bases from V and 2 bases from J, with 4 bases between. The CDR3 runs 11 residues. CDR3 DNA: TGTGCCTGGAGACAAAACACTGAAGCTTTCTTT. It codes for CAWRQNTEAFF.

This clonotype rates as medium-sized. The chain carries TRBV30 and TRBJ1-2; D is undetermined. Per the germline V gene, CDR1 is GTSNPN and CDR2 is SVGIG (reference sequence). CDR3 length: 16 amino acids. Between the trimmed V and J ends, which lost 5 bases and 4 bases, there was a span of 23 bases. CDR3 amino acids: CAWETYLVGSSYGYTF. DNA of the CDR3: TGTGCCTGGGAGACCTACCTGGTGGGTAGTAGCTATGGCTACACCTTC.

In its sample, this clonotype was seen many times. V gene TRBV7-2 combines with J gene TRBJ2-3; the match to TRBD2 covers 7 bases. Germline values: CDR1 SGHTA, CDR2 FQGNSA. The length of the CDR3 is 19 residues. J gave up 4 bases and V 4 bases, and 20 bases lay outside the gene matches. The CDR3 nucleotides are TGTGCCAGCAGCTCTTTAGGGGTATGGGAGGGCCGGTTGGCAGATACGCAGTATTTT. The encoded protein is CASSSLGVWEGRLADTQYF.

By share of the sample, this clonotype is medium-sized. The chain links TRBV7-9 to TRBJ2-3; D is uncertain. Germline V gene data show CDR1 as SEHNR and CDR2 as FQNEAQ (reference sequence). The CDR3 loop spans 15 amino acids. Trimming took off 4 bases at V and 1 base at J, with 12 bases between the two ends. This CDR3 reads CASSYESWGTDTQYF. CDR3 DNA sequence: TGTGCCAGCAGCTATGAGTCTTGGGGCACAGATACGCAGTATTTT.

The rearrangement uses TRBV12-3 or TRBV12-4 and TRBJ2-7; tentative D call: TRBD1 (5 bases). This CDR3 contains 13 residues. Trimming removed 3 bases at V and 7 bases at J, with 13 bases between. The CDR3 is CASSFRQQGEQYF. CDR3 DNA sequence: TGTGCCAGCAGTTTCCGACAGCAAGGGGAGCAGTACTTC.

The gene calls are TRBV6-2 or TRBV6-3 and TRBJ2-7; D unclear. CDR1 is MNHEY and CDR2 is SVGEGT in the germline V gene. CDR3 length equals 16 residues. The V gene lost 4 bases and the J gene lost 11 bases, with 27 bases spanning the gap. CDR3 protein: CASSWGSPVSAARKYF. The CDR3 bases are TGTGCCAGCAGTTGGGGTTCTCCAGTGTCTGCAGCAAGGAAGTACTTC.

This clonotype is medium-sized (0.01 to 0.1%). V gene TRBV7-2 combines with J gene TRBJ1-5; a possible D gene is TRBD1 (5 bases). The CDR3 covers 15 residues. Trimming removed 2 bases at V and 1 base at J, with 9 bases between. Germline V gene data show CDR1 as SGHTA and CDR2 as FQGNSA. This CDR3 is CASSLLGESNQPQHF. CDR3 coding DNA: TGTGCCAGCAGCTTACTAGGGGAGAGCAATCAGCCCCAGCATTTT.

In this sample, this clonotype turned up many times. The V call is TRBV10-3, the J call TRBJ2-4; D unresolved. This CDR3 spans 13 amino acids. Per germline, CDR1 ENHRY and CDR2 SYGVKD. The germline V and J ends were trimmed by 6 bases and 5 bases, with 11 bases remaining between them. The CDR3 DNA is TGTGCCATCAGCAGGAATGACGAAAACATTCAGTACTTC. Translation: CAISRNDENIQYF.

By share of the sample, this clonotype is medium-sized. The chain is built from TRBV5-1 and TRBJ2-7; D not certain. Trimming left V 0 bases short and J 5 bases short, with 15 bases between. The CDR3 runs to 15 residues. The germline CDR1 and CDR2 sequences are SGHRS and YFSETQ. The CDR3: CASSLGTIVLDEQYF. The CDR3 bases are TGCGCCAGCAGCTTGGGCACAATCGTCCTCGACGAGCAGTACTTC. Based on the CDR3 plus reference TRBV5-1 and TRBJ2-7, the full variable domain is KAGVTQTPRYLIKTRGQQVTLSCSPISGHRSVSWYQQTPGQGLQFLFEYFSETQRNKGNFPGRFSGRQFSNSRSEMNVSTLELGDSALYLCASSLGTIVLDEQYFGPGTRLTVT.

This chain uses TRBV28 with TRBJ1-2, with TRBD1 matching 7 bases. Germline CDR1 MDHEN, CDR2 SYDVKM. V dropped 6 bases and J dropped 3; count of bases not matched to a gene: 10. CDR3 length: 15 residues. CDR3 nucleotides: TGTGCCAGCAGGCAGGGGGGCAGGGCGGACTATGGCTACACCTTC. This sequence encodes CASRQGGRADYGYTF.

The rearrangement uses TRBV24-1 and TRBJ1-5; no clear D gene. CDR1 and CDR2 (germline): KGHDR, SFDVKD. This CDR3 contains 14 residues. V lost 1 base to trimming and J lost 0 bases, with 3 bases between them. Written as DNA, the CDR3 is TGTGCCACCAGTGATTTTTCTAGCAATCAGCCCCAGCATTTT. Translation: CATSDFSSNQPQHF.

This clonotype is medium-sized by share. This chain connects TRBV24-1 to TRBJ2-1, with D possibly being TRBD2 (7 bases). The germline V gene has CDR1 KGHDR and CDR2 SFDVKD. The CDR3 is made up of 14 amino acids. V was clipped by 7 bases and J by 6 bases, with 15 bases between them. CDR3 residues: CATSGGHKGNEQFF. CDR3 nucleotide sequence: TGTGCCACCAGCGGGGGGCACAAGGGCAATGAGCAGTTCTTC.

The chain has TRBV15 and TRBJ2-7; TRBD1 aligns across 8 bases. This CDR3 is 19 amino acids long. Trimming cost V 0 bases and J 5 bases; bases outside gene matches: 18. Germline V lookup: CDR1 LNHNV, CDR2 YYDKDF (reference sequence). The CDR3 spells CATSRDQGYTGGTSDEQYF. CDR3 nucleotides: TGTGCCACCAGCAGAGATCAAGGTTATACAGGGGGAACGTCCGACGAGCAGTACTTC. Full variable domain (remainder filled in from reference TRBV15 and TRBJ2-7): DAMVIQNPRYQVTQFGKPVTLSCSQTLNHNVMYWYQQKSSQAPKLLFHYYDKDFNNEADTPDNFQSRRPNTSFCFLDIRSPGLGDTAMYLCATSRDQGYTGGTSDEQYFGPGTRLTVT.

Only a few counts were recorded for this clonotype. CDR3 protein: CSARRQGGVYEQFF. The CDR3 DNA sequence: TGCAGTGCTAGGAGACAGGGGGGCGTCTATGAGCAGTTCTTC. V and J are TRBV20-1 and TRBJ2-1, with 9 bases aligning to TRBD1. V dropped 3 bases and J dropped 8; count of bases not matched to a gene: 8. The germline CDR1 and CDR2 sequences are DFQATT and SNEGSKA (reference sequence). The CDR3 consists of 14 residues.

This clonotype has ten or more counts. The V gene is TRBV12-3 or TRBV12-4, the J gene TRBJ2-3; D might be TRBD2 (7 bases). This CDR3 has 14 amino acids. Trimming removed 5 bases at V and 6 bases at J, with 15 bases between. The CDR3 reads CASSIAGAGDTQYF. In nucleotides, the CDR3 is TGTGCCAGCAGTATCGCGGGGGCAGGGGATACGCAGTATTTT.